These 5 T cell receptor beta chains share one sample of origin, sequenced in a study of early T cells in non-severe SARS-CoV-2 infection listed by TCRdb under 2021. Receptors were amplified or captured by 5' RACE. The sequencer listed for this sample is NextSeq 500. TCRdb's own reprocessing of the public reads used fastp at Q25 and MiXCR and kept productive beta chains. Rows matching on CDR3 protein sequence are summarized as one entry with the most common DNA and genes. The sample table contains tens of thousands of distinct CDR3 sequences; only one count was recorded for under 15% of them. The ten top clones hold less than 4.5% of the sample. The sequencing input was whole blood. These receptors all come from an adult who was a healthcare worker with PCR-confirmed SARS-CoV-2 infection or an uninfected control (not recorded which).

The chain links TRBV11-2 to TRBJ2-2; either TRBD1 or TRBD2 may supply D (6 bases each). Trimming removed 4 bases at V and 6 bases at J, with 15 bases between. The germline gives CDR1 SGHAT, CDR2 FQNNGV. This CDR3 is built from 15 residues. The CDR3: CASSSAPGEAGELFF. CDR3 nucleotide sequence: TGTGCCAGCAGCTCGGCCCCAGGGGAGGCCGGGGAGCTGTTTTTT.

V and J are TRBV7-2 and TRBJ2-3; TRBD2 might be the D (5 bases). This CDR3 has 17 amino acids. Trimming pared 1 base from V and 0 bases from J, leaving 14 bases between. Germline values: CDR1 SGHTA, CDR2 FQGNSA. The CDR3 coding sequence is TGTGCCAGCAGCTTAGGTTACGGGCGGGCCAGCACAGATACGCAGTATTTT. This translates into CASSLGYGRASTDTQYF.

This clonotype was counted ten times or more. The chain employs TRBV20-1 and TRBJ2-7; maybe TRBD2 (5 bases). CDR3 size: 14 residues. CDR1 is DFQATT and CDR2 is SNEGSKA in the germline V gene (reference sequence). The V end was cut by 1 base, the J end by 0 bases, with 10 bases between. CDR3 residues: CSARVQSGSYEQYF. The DNA for the CDR3 is TGCAGTGCTAGAGTTCAAAGCGGCTCCTACGAGCAGTACTTC.

This clonotype was found many times. The genes are TRBV21-1 and TRBJ2-1; the D call of TRBD2 is as the table states it, not checked on the DNA. TRBV21-1 counts as a pseudogene. The CDR3 length is 14 residues. Here the CDR3 reads CASTPSGRRNEQFF. The CDR3 DNA is TGTGCCAGCACCCCTAGCGGGAGAAGGAATGAGCAGTTCTTC.

In DNA, the CDR3 is TGTGCCAGCAGCTTAGTGGGGGGACAGGCAGATACGCAGTATTTT. This codes for CASSLVGGQADTQYF. This chain uses TRBV11-2 with TRBJ2-3; 8 nucleotides align to TRBD1. J was trimmed by 4 bases and V by 1 base; bases with no gene match: 4. The germline gives CDR1 SGHAT, CDR2 FQNNGV. The CDR3 extends over 15 amino acids.